The 13 T cell receptor beta chains listed next were all sequenced from one sample in a study of shared clonotypes between healthy human individuals. Some clones are missing from TCRdb's copy, which holds only in-frame ones; the method was immunoSEQ multiplex PCR. Of a few million clones in the sample, 85% to 95% were seen once. The source material was naive CD4+ T cells from PBMCs. Indicated subset: CD45RA+ positively selected. The receptors here all came from a man between 18 and 35 years old in good health. Some clones in this sample may be carry-over from other donors' samples.

The rearrangement uses TRBV12-5 and TRBJ1-5; 10 nucleotides align to TRBD1. Looked up from germline, CDR1 is LGHNT and CDR2 is FRNRAP. With V trimmed by 4 bases and J by 0 bases, 12 bases remained unmatched. This CDR3 comprises 19 residues. The CDR3 loop reads CASGSTPGTGDFSNQPQHF. The CDR3 nucleotides read TGTGCTAGTGGTTCAACCCCCGGGACAGGGGATTTTAGCAATCAGCCCCAGCATTTT. Looking up the rest from reference TRBV12-5 and TRBJ1-5 gives the full variable domain: DARVTQTPRHKVTEMGQEVTMRCQPILGHNTVFWYRQTMMQGLELLAYFRNRAPLDDSGMPKDRFSAEMPDATLATLKIQPSEPRDSAVYFCASGSTPGTGDFSNQPQHFGDGTRLSIL.

The V gene is TRBV5-1, the J gene TRBJ1-1; no firm D call. The CDR3 length is 15 residues. Germline V gives CDR1 SGHRS, CDR2 YFSETQ. The V and J ends lost 1 base and 1 base respectively, with 11 bases between them. CDR3 protein: CASSLNPGPNTEAFF. CDR3 sequence (DNA): TGCGCCAGCAGCTTGAATCCAGGACCGAACACTGAAGCTTTCTTT.

The chain carries TRBV5-1 and TRBJ2-7, with D possibly matching TRBD2 (5 bases). This CDR3 comprises 14 residues. The V end lost 3 bases, the J end lost 3 bases, and 13 bases lay between the germline ends. CDR1 and CDR2 (germline): SGHRS, YFSETQ. The DNA for the CDR3 is TGCGCCAGCAGCTCTGAAGCGGAGCACTACGAGCAGTACTTC. It specifies CASSSEAEHYEQYF.

V is TRBV11-2 and J is TRBJ2-2, with TRBD1 as a possible D gene (6 bases). The V and J ends lost 1 base and 0 bases respectively, with 6 bases between them. The germline V gene encodes CDR1 SGHAT and CDR2 FQNNGV. The CDR3 is made up of 15 amino acids. The CDR3 region has the DNA TGTGCCAGCAGCTTAGGGACAGCGAACACCGGGGAGCTGTTTTTT. Translating gives CASSLGTANTGELFF.

The gene calls are TRBV6-1 and TRBJ2-1; 8 bases fit TRBD2. Germline V gene sequence: CDR1 MNHNS, CDR2 SASEGT. V gave up 2 bases and J gave up 3 bases; unmatched junction bases: 6. CDR3 length equals 16 residues. The DNA of the CDR3 is TGTGCCAGCAGTGAACGGAGGGCGGGAGGCTACAATGAGCAGTTCTTC. Translated, it gives CASSERRAGGYNEQFF.

The V gene is TRBV19, the J gene TRBJ2-1; 8 positions match TRBD2. The CDR3 is 19 residues long. CDR1 is LNHDA, CDR2 SQIVND, per germline (reference sequence). Losses at the gene ends were 5 bases for V and 1 base for J; bases not matched to a gene: 16. CDR3: CASSPRGVWAGGSYNEQFF. In DNA form, the CDR3 reads TGTGCCAGTAGTCCCCGGGGGGTTTGGGCGGGAGGATCCTACAATGAGCAGTTCTTC.

This chain links TRBV6-1 with TRBJ2-7, with TRBD1 matching over 9 bases. Germline V gene lookup returns CDR1 MNHNS and CDR2 SASEGT. This CDR3 is 17 amino acids long. With 3 bases clipped from V and 1 base from J, the junction kept 10 bases outside the gene matches. The CDR3, as DNA: TGTGCCAGCAGTGATCGGTTCGGGACAGGGAATTCCTACGAGCAGTACTTC. This translates into CASSDRFGTGNSYEQYF.

The chain joins TRBV12-2 to TRBJ2-1. TRBV12-2 is a pseudogene segment. CDR3 length: 19 amino acids. The CDR3 DNA is TGTGCAAGTCGCTTAGCGATAACTCCAGGAGCTCCCCCAAACAATGAGCAGTTCTTC. It is translated as CASRLAITPGAPPNNEQFF.

The rearrangement links TRBV4-2 to TRBJ2-7; D possibly corresponds to TRBD1 (5 bases). Germline lookup yields CDR1 LGHNA and CDR2 YNFKEQ. Between the trimmed V and J ends, which lost 1 base and 5 bases, there was a span of 12 bases. The CDR3 sequence is 14 residues long. In nucleotides, the CDR3 is TGTGCCAGCAGCCAAGCTACAGGTGGGGACGAGCAGTACTTC. Its translation is CASSQATGGDEQYF.

The genes are TRBV18 and TRBJ1-5; D gene uncertain. CDR1 is KGHSH, CDR2 LQKENI, per germline. The CDR3 is 15 amino acids. V lost 3 bases and J lost 8, with 17 bases in between. The CDR3 DNA sequence: TGTGCCAGCTCACCCCGAAATGGGGAAGGCGAGCCCCAGCATTTT. Translated, it gives CASSPRNGEGEPQHF.

V is TRBV5-6 and J is TRBJ1-2, with no clear D. The CDR3 consists of 15 residues. The V gene lost 2 bases and the J gene lost 4 bases, with 15 bases spanning the gap. The germline CDR1 and CDR2 sequences are SGHDT and YYEEEE. CDR3 coding DNA: TGTGCCAGCAGCTTAGGTTCCAGATCCGCCTATGGCTACACCTTC. Translated, it gives CASSLGSRSAYGYTF.

The V and J genes are TRBV30 and TRBJ1-2; D remains ambiguous. In germline, CDR1 is GTSNPN, CDR2 SVGIG (reference sequence). The CDR3 spans 13 residues. Trimming removed 2 bases at V and 7 bases at J, with 14 bases between. Here the CDR3 DNA reads TGTGCCTGGAGTCCCTCCCCGGCGAGTGGCTACACCTTC. It specifies CAWSPSPASGYTF.

In regard to this clone: This CDR3 is also generated by other DNA sequences in the sample. The J gene is TRBJ2-3, the V gene TRBV5-1; the D is unclear. Trimming stripped 0 bases from V and 0 bases from J, with 5 bases between. CDR3 length: 14 residues. Germline V gene lookup returns CDR1 SGHRS and CDR2 YFSETQ. The CDR3 nucleotides are TGCGCCAGCAGCTTGGGCGGTAGCACAGATACGCAGTATTTT. It translates to CASSLGGSTDTQYF.